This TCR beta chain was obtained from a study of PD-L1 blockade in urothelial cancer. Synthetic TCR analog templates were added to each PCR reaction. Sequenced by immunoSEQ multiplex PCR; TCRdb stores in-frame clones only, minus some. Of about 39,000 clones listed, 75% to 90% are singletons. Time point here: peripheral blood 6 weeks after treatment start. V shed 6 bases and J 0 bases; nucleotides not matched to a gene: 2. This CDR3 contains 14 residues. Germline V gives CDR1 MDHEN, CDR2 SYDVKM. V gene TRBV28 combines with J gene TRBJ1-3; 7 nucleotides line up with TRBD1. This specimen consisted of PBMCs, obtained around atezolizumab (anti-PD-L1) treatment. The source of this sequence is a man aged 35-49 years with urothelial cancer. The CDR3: CASRGTASGNTIYF. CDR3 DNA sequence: TGTGCCAGCAGGGGGACAGCCTCTGGAAACACCATATATTTT.